Below, one T cell receptor (beta chain) is given with its context. This clonotype has just a few counts. Its binding antigen is unknown. One base away there is no much larger clone; base qualities are not given. Per the germline V gene (reference sequence), SGHNT is the CDR1 and YYREEE is the CDR2. V is pared back by 4 bases and J by 8 bases, with 15 bases lying between the germline termini. The CDR3 spans 13 residues, from the cysteine through the phenylalanine. Only CDR3 DNA is held: 39 bases, read in frame from base 1. The library was prepared using RT-PCR. Instrument used: Illumina HiSeq 2500. Using fastp trimming at Q25 and MiXCR clonotype assembly, TCRdb reanalyzed the public sequencing data and kept in-frame beta chains. One record per CDR3 amino acid sequence lists the most common genes and DNA. Counted in this sample were about 650,000 distinct CDR3 sequences; less than 20% of them appeared once. The ten biggest clones cover roughly 10% of the sample.

The record originates from a study of response to subunit inactivated influenza vaccine (dated by TCRdb to 2016 to 2019). At the level of the whole study: To follow how T cells responded to a trivalent subunit inactivated influenza vaccine, the researchers relied on deep quantitative profiling of the T cell receptor repertoire. Broader findings and caveats from the paper: It was suggested by the authors that each seasonal influenza vaccination may recruit only a limited number of new T cells.

The sequences come from PBMCs from blood, collected about 12 days after vaccination. The chain uses TRBV5-4 and TRBJ1-2; the D region possibly corresponds to TRBD1 (6 bases align). The source of this sequence is a man between 45 and 60 years old who received an inactivated influenza vaccine. Donor details come from another sample of the same person, matched by shared clones. The CDR3 amino acid sequence is: CASSEGGSDGYTF. The DNA reads TGTGCCAGCAGCGAGGGGGGTTCGGACGGCTACACCTTC. Beyond the CDR3, the reference TRBV5-4 and TRBJ1-2 genes provide the residues; the full variable domain reads: ETGVTQSPTHLIKTRGQQVTLRCSSQSGHNTVSWYQQALGQGPQFIFQYYREEENGRGNFPPRFSGLQFPNYSSELNVNALELDDSALYLCASSEGGSDGYTFGSGTRLTVV.